This entry lists 2 T cell receptor beta chains sequenced from one sample in a study of patients and donors after allogeneic stem cell transplantation. TCRdb redid the calling of the RT-PCR reads with MiXCR, one entry per CDR3 protein. The table has approximately 200,000 distinct CDR3 sequences, around 41% seen once. Sequencing was done on a sample of blood, either unsorted or a sorted T cell fraction (not recorded which). Receptors originate from a human donor who was either an allogeneic HSCT recipient or a stem cell or donor lymphocyte infusion donor (not recorded which). It is not recorded whose cells these are; they may come from a transplant donor.

This clonotype was observed a handful of times. This chain links TRBV27 with TRBJ1-1; D gene unclear. The CDR3 contains 14 residues. From germline, CDR1 is MNHEY and CDR2 SMNVEV (reference sequence). Trimming cost V 8 bases and J 0 bases, with 13 bases left between them. The CDR3 is CASARKFMNTEAFF. The CDR3 DNA is TGTGCCAGCGCTAGAAAATTTATGAACACTGAAGCTTTCTTT.

This chain connects TRBV5-6 to TRBJ2-3; D not resolved. CDR3 length: 15 amino acids. Germline CDR1 is SGHDT and CDR2 is YYEEEE. Trimming cost V 4 bases and J 6 bases, with 18 bases left between them. The CDR3 reads CASSREGIATDTQYF. DNA for the CDR3: TGTGCCAGCAGCCGAGAAGGGATCGCGACCGATACGCAGTATTTT.